One T cell receptor (beta chain) is described in this entry. Antigen unknown. The sample is drawn from a study of cytomegalovirus exposure and HLA in healthy donors. Study as a whole: Within an early data release were roughly 90 million unique TCRs drawn from HLA-typed donors. Study results and limitations: In the analysis, some V segments, TRBV6-2 and TRBV6-3 included, were excluded as indistinguishable. In a later analysis, the majority of CMV-associated beta chains seemingly showed HLA restriction. Some TCR beta chains (about 180 of them) were listed as cytomegalovirus-associated.

The study ran its PCR with 60 Vbeta and 13 Jbeta primers. Sequencing used immunoSEQ multiplex PCR; TCRdb keeps in-frame clones, though not all of them. The sample has under 150,000 clones; approximately 80% are singletons. The CDR3 is 12 residues long. In germline, CDR1 is WSHSY, CDR2 SAAADI. V gave up 3 bases and J gave up 7 bases, with 10 bases separating them. The chain recombines TRBV10-2 with TRBJ2-7; a possible D gene is TRBD2 (5 bases). The sequence was collected from a woman aged 40 to 49 in good health and CMV-seropositive. Sequenced sample: PBMCs. CDR3 region: CASSEYQREQYF. The CDR3 bases are TGCGCCAGCAGTGAATACCAGCGGGAGCAGTACTTC.